The source of this T cell receptor beta chain is a study of blood T cell repertoires in COVID-19. Study-level background: Researchers got acute and convalescent COVID-19 samples from the United States, Italy and Spain.

Here immunoSEQ multiplex PCR was the method, and the copy in TCRdb shows in-frame clones only, minus some. Of 350,000 to 500,000 clones in the sample, approximately 91% were seen once. The CDR3 totals 12 residues. V lost 6 bases and J lost 7; bases outside the gene matches: 5. Germline V gene sequence: CDR1 MNHEY, CDR2 SVGEGT. The chain joins TRBV6-2 or TRBV6-3 to TRBJ1-1; TRBD1 agrees at 7 bases. The clonotype comes from a woman under 30 who had been exposed to COVID-19. The sample consisted of PBMCs or T cells enriched from blood (not recorded which). The CDR3 reads CASSPRDSEAFF. As DNA, the CDR3 is TGTGCCAGCAGCCCCCGGGACAGTGAAGCTTTCTTT.